One T cell receptor beta chain is described in this entry. The antigen is unknown. These data are taken from a study of T cell responses to AZD1222 COVID-19 vaccine. Measured with immunoSEQ multiplex PCR; TCRdb has only the in-frame clones, and not every one. The sample consists of some 120,000 clones, roughly 92% of them appearing once. Regarding the study as a whole: The donor group comprised mostly white British people and more females; the analysis possibly underestimated clonal diversity.

The V end was cut by 2 bases, the J end by 0 bases, with 16 bases between. The V gene's germline CDR1 is SGHAT and CDR2 FQNNGV. The CDR3 is 17 amino acids. The TCR comes from an adult who received the AZD1222 COVID-19 vaccine. Sample: peripheral blood, taken 28 days after the second AZD1222 dose. V is TRBV11-2 and J is TRBJ2-5; perhaps TRBD1 as D (5 bases). The CDR3 DNA is TGTGCCAGCAGCTTAATCGGGTGGGGCAAGTACCAAGAGACCCAGTACTTC. As protein: CASSLIGWGKYQETQYF.